This TCR beta chain was captured by sequencing in a study of shared clonotypes between healthy human individuals. Study as a whole: The donor pool was made up of a couple of women and a few men aged 18 to 49. Study-level points and caveats: An effect of sequencing depth on clonotype sharing among donors was expected.

On this clone itself: Its matching antigen is unknown.

The trim removed 4 bases at V and 5 bases at J, leaving 6 bases unmatched. The CDR3 is 13 residues long. Germline V lookup: CDR1 GTSNPN, CDR2 SVGIG (reference sequence). Libraries were prepared by immunoSEQ multiplex PCR; TCRdb keeps only in-frame clonotypes and omits some of them. The sample holds millions of clones; 95% are singletons and the top ten take around 0.13%. This chain joins TRBV30 and TRBJ2-3; TRBD2 matches 7 bases. What was sequenced was naive CD4+ T cells sorted from blood. The sample's subset: CD45RA+ positively selected. The source of this sequence is a man younger than 35 in good health. CDR3 nucleotides: TGTGCCTGGACGCGGGGGACGGTAGATACGCAGTATTTT. The encoded protein is CAWTRGTVDTQYF.